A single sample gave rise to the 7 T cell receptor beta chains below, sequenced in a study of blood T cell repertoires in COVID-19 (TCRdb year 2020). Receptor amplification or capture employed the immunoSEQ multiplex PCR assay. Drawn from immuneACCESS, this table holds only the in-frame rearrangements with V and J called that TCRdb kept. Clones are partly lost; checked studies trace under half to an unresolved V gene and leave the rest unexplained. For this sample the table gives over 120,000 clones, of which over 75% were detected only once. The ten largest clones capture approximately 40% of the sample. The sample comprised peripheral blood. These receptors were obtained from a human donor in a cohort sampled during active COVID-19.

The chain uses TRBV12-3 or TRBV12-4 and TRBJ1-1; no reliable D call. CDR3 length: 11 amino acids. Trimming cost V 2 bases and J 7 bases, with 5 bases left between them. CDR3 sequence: CASSLSFEAFF. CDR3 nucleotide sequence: TGTGCCAGCAGTTTATCATTTGAAGCTTTCTTT.

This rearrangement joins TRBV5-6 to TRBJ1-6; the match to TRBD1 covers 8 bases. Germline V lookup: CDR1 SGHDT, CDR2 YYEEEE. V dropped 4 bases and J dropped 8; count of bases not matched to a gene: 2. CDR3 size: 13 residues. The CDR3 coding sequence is TGTGCCAGCAGCCCGGACAGGGATTCACCCCTCCACTTT. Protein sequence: CASSPDRDSPLHF.

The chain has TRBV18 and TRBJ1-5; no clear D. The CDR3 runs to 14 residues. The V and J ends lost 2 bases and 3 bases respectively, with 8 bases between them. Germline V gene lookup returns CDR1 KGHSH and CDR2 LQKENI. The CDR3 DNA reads TGTGCCAGCTCACCAATACAGATCAATCAGCCCCAGCATTTT. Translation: CASSPIQINQPQHF. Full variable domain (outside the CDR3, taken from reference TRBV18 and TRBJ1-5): NAGVMQNPRHLVRRRGQEARLRCSPMKGHSHVYWYRQLPEEGLKFMVYLQKENIIDESGMPKERFSAEFPKEGPSILRIQQVVRGDSAAYFCASSPIQINQPQHFGDGTRLSIL.

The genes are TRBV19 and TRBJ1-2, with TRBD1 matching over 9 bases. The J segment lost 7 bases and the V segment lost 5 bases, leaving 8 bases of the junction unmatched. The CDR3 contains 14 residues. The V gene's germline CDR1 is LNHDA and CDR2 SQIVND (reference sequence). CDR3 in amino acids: CASSPMGQGSGYTF. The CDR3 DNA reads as TGTGCCAGTAGTCCCATGGGACAGGGCTCTGGCTACACCTTC.

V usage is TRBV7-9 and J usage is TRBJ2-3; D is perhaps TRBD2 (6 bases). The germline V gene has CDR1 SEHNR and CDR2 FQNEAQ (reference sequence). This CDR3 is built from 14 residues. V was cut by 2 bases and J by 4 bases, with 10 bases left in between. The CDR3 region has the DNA TGTGCCAGCAGCTTACGGCGGGGCTCAGATACGCAGTATTTT. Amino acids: CASSLRRGSDTQYF.

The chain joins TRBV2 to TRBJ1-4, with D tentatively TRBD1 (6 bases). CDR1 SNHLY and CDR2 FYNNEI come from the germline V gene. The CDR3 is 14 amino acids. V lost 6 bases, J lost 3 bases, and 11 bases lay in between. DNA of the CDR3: TGTGCCAGCAGCGCAGGGGTAGCTAATGAAAAACTGTTTTTT. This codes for CASSAGVANEKLFF.

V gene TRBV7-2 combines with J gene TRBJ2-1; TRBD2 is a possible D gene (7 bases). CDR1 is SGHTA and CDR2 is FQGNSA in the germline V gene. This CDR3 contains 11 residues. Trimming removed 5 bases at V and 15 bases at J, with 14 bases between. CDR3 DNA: TGTGCCAGCAGCCAGGGGCGGGAGACGTTCTTC. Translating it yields CASSQGRETFF. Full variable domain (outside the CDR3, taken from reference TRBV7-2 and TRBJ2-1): GAGVSQSPSNKVTEKGKDVELRCDPISGHTALYWYRQSLGQGLEFLIYFQGNSAPDKSGLPSDRFSAERTGGSVSTLTIQRTQQEDSAVYLCASSQGRETFFGPGTRLTVL.